This T cell receptor (beta chain) was observed in a study of pediatric ulcerative colitis. CDR1 MNHEY and CDR2 SVGAGI come from the germline V gene. V lost 2 bases to trimming and J lost 7 bases; unmatched junction nucleotides: 10. The CDR3 totals 15 residues. Using immunoSEQ multiplex PCR, the repertoire was profiled, and TCRdb retains in-frame clones only, with some absent. The repertoire consists of under 50,000 clones, with around 81% occurring once and the leading ten covering about 4%. The rectum was sampled with one to two pinch biopsies at colonoscopy. Sequencing was performed on gut tissue. The sequence came from a girl aged 5-17 years with moderate ulcerative colitis. The V and J genes are TRBV6-5 and TRBJ1-1; 7 nucleotides match TRBD1. CDR3 in amino acids: CASSYVGRGYSEAFF. The CDR3 coding sequence is TGTGCCAGCAGTTACGTTGGCAGGGGGTATAGTGAAGCTTTCTTT.